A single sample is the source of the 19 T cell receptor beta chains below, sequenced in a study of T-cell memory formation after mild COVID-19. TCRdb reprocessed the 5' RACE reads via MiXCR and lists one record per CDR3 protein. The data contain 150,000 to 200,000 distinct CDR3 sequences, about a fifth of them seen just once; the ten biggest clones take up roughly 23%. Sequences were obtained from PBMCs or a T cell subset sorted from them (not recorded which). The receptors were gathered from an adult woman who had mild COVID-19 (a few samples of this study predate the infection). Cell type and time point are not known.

The CDR3 nucleotides read TGCGCCAGCAGCCTGGGGGACAGGGTCTCCAATGAGCAGTTCTTC. Residues: CASSLGDRVSNEQFF. This chain connects TRBV5-1 to TRBJ2-1, with 9 bases matching TRBD1. The V and J ends lost 4 bases and 6 bases, in that order; junction bases with no gene match: 8. CDR3 length equals 15 residues. CDR1 is SGHRS and CDR2 is YFSETQ in the germline V gene.

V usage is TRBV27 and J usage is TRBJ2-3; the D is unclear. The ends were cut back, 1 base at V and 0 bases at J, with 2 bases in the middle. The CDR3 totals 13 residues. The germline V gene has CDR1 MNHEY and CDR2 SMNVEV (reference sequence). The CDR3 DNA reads TGTGCCAGCAGTTTATTCAGCACAGATACGCAGTATTTT. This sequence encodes CASSLFSTDTQYF.

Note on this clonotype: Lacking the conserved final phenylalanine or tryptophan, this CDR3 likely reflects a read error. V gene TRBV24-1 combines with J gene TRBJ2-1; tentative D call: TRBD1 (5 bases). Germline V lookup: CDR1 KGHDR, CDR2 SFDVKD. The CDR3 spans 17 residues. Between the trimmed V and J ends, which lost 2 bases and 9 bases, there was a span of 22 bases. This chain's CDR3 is CATSDSQGWVNYGEQFS. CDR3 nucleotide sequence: TGTGCCACCAGTGATTCGCAGGGTTGGGTTAATTACGGTGAGCAGTTCTCC.

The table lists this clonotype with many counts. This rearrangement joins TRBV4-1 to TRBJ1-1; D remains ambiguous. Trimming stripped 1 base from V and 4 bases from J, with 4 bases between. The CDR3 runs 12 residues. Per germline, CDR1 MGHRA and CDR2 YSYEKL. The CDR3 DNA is TGCGCCAGCAGCCAAGTTGGCACTGAAGCTTTCTTT. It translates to CASSQVGTEAFF.

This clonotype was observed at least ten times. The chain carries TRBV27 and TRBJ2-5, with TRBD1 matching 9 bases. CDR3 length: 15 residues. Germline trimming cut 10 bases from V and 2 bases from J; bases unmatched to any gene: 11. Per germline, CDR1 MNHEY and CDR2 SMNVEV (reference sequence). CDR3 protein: CATWSGTGYQETQYF. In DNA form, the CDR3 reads TGTGCCACTTGGTCCGGGACAGGGTATCAAGAGACCCAGTACTTC.

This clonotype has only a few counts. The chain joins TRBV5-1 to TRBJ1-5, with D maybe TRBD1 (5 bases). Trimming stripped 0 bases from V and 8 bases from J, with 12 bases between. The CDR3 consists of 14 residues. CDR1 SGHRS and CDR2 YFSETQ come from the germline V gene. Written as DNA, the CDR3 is TGCGCCAGCAGCTTGGTCGGGGGGGATGAGCCCCAGCATTTT. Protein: CASSLVGGDEPQHF.

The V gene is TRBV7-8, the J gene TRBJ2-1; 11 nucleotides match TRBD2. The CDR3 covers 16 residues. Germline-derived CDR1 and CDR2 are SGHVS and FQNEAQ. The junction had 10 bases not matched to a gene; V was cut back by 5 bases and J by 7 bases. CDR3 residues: CASSHELAGEGNEQFF. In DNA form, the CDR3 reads TGTGCCAGCAGCCATGAACTAGCGGGAGAAGGGAATGAGCAGTTCTTC.

CDR3 protein: CSAPDRGLDTQYF. CDR3 nucleotide sequence: TGCAGTGCTCCCGACAGGGGACTGGATACGCAGTATTTT. The chain is built from TRBV20-1 and TRBJ2-3; 8 nucleotides line up with TRBD1. J gave up 6 bases and V 5 bases, and 7 bases lay outside the gene matches. CDR1 DFQATT and CDR2 SNEGSKA come from the germline V gene (reference sequence). This CDR3 is 13 amino acids long.

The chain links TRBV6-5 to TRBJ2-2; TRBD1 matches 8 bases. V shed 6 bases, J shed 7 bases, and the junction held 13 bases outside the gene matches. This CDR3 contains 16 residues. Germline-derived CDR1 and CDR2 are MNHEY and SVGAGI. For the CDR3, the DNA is TGTGCCAGCAGCCTTGGACAGGGCTGGTTAAGCGGGGAGCTGTTTTTT. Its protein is CASSLGQGWLSGELFF.

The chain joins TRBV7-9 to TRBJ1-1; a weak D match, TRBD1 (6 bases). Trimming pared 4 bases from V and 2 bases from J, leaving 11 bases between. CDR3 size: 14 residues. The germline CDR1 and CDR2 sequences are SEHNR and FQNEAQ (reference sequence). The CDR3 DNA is TGTGCCAGCAGCTCCCCGGACAGAAACACTGAAGCTTTCTTT. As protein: CASSSPDRNTEAFF.

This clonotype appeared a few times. CDR3 nucleotide sequence: TGTGCCACCAGCAGAGACGGGTCCGGGGAGCTGTTTTTT. Protein: CATSRDGSGELFF. The V gene is TRBV15, the J gene TRBJ2-2, with D unclear. This CDR3 is 13 amino acids long. Germline-derived CDR1 and CDR2 are LNHNV and YYDKDF (reference sequence). Trimming removed 0 bases at V and 6 bases at J, with 5 bases between.

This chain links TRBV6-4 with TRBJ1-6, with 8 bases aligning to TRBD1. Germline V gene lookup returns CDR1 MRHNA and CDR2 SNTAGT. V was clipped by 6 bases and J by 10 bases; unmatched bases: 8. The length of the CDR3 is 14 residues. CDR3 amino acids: CASSPDRDGSPLHF. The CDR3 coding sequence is TGTGCCAGCAGCCCGGACAGGGATGGCTCACCCCTCCACTTT.

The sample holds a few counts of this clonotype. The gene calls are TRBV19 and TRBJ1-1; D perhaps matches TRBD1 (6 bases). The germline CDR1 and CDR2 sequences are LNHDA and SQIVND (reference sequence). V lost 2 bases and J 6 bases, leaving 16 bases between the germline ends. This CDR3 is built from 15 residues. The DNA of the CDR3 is TGTGCCAGTAGTATATCCTCTGGGGGCAACGCTGAAGCTTTCTTT. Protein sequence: CASSISSGGNAEAFF.

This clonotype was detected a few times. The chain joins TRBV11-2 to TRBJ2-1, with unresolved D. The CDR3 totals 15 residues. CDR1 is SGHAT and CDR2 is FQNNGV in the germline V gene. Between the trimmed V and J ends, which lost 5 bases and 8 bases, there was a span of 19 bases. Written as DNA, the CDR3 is TGTGCCAGCAGCCCTACGGGCCCGGTAGTGGATGAGCAGTTCTTC. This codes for CASSPTGPVVDEQFF. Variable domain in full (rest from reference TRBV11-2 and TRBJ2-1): EAGVAQSPRYKIIEKRQSVAFWCNPISGHATLYWYQQILGQGPKLLIQFQNNGVVDDSQLPKDRFSAERLKGVDSTLKIQPAKLEDSAVYLCASSPTGPVVDEQFFGPGTRLTVL.

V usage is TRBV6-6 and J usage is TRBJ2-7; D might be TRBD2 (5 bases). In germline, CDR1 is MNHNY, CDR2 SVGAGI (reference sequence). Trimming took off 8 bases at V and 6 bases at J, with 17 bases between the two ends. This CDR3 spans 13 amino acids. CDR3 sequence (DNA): TGTGCCAGCCAAAACGAGGGTTTAGGCGAGCAGTACTTC. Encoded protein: CASQNEGLGEQYF.

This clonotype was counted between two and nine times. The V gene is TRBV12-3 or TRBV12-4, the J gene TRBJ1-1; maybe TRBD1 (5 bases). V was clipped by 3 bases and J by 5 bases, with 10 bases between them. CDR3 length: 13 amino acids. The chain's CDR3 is CASSFQGLTEAFF. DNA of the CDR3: TGTGCCAGCAGTTTTCAGGGTCTGACTGAAGCTTTCTTT.

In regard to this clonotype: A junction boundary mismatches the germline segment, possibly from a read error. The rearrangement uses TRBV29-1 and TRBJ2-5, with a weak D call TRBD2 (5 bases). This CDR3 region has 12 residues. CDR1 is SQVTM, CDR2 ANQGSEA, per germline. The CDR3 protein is CIVEESGQTQYF. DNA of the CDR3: TGCATCGTTGAAGAAAGCGGACAGACCCAGTACTTC.

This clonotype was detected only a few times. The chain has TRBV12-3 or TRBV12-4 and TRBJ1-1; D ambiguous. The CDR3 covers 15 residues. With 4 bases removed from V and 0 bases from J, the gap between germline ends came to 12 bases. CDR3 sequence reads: CASSSAVMVNTEAFF. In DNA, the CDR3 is TGTGCCAGCAGTTCCGCCGTGATGGTGAACACTGAAGCTTTCTTT.

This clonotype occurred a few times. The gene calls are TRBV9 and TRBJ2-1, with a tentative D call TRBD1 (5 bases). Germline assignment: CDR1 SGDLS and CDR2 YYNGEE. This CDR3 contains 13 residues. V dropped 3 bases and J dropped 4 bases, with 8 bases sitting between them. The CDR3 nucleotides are TGTGCCAGCAGCGGCAGGGATTACAATGAGCAGTTCTTC. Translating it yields CASSGRDYNEQFF.